The sequence of this T cell receptor (beta chain) was determined in a study of molecular identifiers for immune sequencing clone quantification. One entry per CDR3 protein results from TCRdb running MiXCR on the PCR reads. The sample records about 640,000 distinct CDR3 sequences, roughly 21% being singletons. The table lists this clonotype with a few counts. A much bigger clone sits one base away, suggesting this may be a read error. Since the CDR3 does not end with the conserved phenylalanine or tryptophan, this likely comes from a read error. Germline-derived CDR1 and CDR2 are SGHRS and YFSETQ. V trimming: 3 bases; J trimming: 5 bases; junction bases outside the gene matches: 7. CDR3 size: 14 residues.

Sequenced sample: naive CD8+ T cells from blood, with Jurkat cell RNA spiked in. Sample subset: FACS-sorted CD8+CD4-CCR7+CD45RA+ naive T cells. The chain employs TRBV5-1 and TRBJ1-1, with 7 bases lining up with TRBD1. The sequence was collected from a human donor in good health. Some libraries in this study had Jurkat cell RNA spiked in. The CDR3 loop is CASSSLTGATEAFL. The CDR3 nucleotides read TGCGCCAGCAGCTCGTTAACAGGGGCAACTGAAGCTTTCTTA.